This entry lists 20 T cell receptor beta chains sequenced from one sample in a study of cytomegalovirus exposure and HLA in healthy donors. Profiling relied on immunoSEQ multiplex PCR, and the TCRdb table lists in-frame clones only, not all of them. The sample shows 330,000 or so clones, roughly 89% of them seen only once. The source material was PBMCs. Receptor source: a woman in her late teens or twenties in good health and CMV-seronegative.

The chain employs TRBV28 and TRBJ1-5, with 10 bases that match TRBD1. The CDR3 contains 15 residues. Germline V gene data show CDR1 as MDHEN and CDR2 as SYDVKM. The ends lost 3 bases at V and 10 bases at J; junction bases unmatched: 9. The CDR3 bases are TGTGCCAGCAGTTTGGCAGGGACAGGGGCTAACCCCCAGCATTTT. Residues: CASSLAGTGANPQHF.

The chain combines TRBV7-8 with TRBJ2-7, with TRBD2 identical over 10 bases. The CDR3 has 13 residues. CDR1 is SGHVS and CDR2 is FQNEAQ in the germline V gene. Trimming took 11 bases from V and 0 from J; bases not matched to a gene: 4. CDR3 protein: CAGGTSDSYEQYF. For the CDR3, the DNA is TGTGCCGGGGGGACTAGCGACTCCTACGAGCAGTACTTC.

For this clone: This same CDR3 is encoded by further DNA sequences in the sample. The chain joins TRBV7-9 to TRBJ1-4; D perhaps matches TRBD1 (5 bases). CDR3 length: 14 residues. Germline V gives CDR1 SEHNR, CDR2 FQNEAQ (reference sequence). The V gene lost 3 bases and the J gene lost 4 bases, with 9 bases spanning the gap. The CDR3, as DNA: TGTGCCAGCAGCTTGGGGCAGGGTAATGAAAAACTGTTTTTT. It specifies CASSLGQGNEKLFF. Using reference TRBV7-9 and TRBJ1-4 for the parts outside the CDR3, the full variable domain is DTGVSQNPRHKITKRGQNVTFRCDPISEHNRLYWYRQTLGQGPEFLTYFQNEAQLEKSRLLSDRFSAERPKGSFSTLEIQRTEQGDSAMYLCASSLGQGNEKLFFGSGTQLSVL.

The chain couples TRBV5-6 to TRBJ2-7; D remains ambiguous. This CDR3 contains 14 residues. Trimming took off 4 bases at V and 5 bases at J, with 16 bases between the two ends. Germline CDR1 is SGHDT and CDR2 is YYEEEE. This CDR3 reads CASSPAPGGHEQYF. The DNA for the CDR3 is TGTGCCAGCAGCCCGGCGCCCGGCGGCCACGAGCAGTACTTC.

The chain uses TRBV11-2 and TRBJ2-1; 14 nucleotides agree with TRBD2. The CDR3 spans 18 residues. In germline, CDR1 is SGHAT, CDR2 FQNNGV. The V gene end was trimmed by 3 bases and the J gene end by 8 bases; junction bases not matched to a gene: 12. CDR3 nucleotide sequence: TGTGCCAGCAGCTTTTATGGGACTAGCGGGAGAAGGCCCCATGAGCAGTTCTTC. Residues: CASSFYGTSGRRPHEQFF.

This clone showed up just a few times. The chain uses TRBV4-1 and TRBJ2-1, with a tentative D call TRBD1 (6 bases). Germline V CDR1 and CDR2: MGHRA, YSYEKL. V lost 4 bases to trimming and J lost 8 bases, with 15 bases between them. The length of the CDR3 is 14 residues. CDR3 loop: CASSRLQGSDEQFF. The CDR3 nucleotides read TGCGCCAGCAGCCGCTTACAGGGCTCAGATGAGCAGTTCTTC.

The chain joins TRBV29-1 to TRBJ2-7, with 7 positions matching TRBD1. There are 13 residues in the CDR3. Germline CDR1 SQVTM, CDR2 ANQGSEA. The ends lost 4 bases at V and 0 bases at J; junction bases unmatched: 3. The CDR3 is CSVGTGFSYEQYF. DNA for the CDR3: TGCAGCGTTGGGACAGGCTTCTCCTACGAGCAGTACTTC.

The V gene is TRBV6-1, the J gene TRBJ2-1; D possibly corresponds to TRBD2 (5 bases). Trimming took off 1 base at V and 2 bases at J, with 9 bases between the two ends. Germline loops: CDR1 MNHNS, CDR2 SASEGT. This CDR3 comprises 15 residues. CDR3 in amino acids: CASSEVNSAYNEQFF. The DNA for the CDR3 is TGTGCCAGCAGTGAAGTTAATAGCGCCTACAATGAGCAGTTCTTC.

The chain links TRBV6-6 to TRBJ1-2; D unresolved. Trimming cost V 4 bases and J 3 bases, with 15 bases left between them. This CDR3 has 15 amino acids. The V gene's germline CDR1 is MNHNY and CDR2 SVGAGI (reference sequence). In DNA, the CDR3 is TGTGCCAGCAGTTCCCCCGGGATCCGATACTATGGCTACACCTTC. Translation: CASSSPGIRYYGYTF.

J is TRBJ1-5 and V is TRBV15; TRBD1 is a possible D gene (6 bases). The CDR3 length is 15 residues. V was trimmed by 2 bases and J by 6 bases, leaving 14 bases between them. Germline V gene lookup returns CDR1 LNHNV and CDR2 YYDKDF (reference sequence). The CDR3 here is CATSRMGGGSQPQHF. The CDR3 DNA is TGTGCCACCAGCAGAATGGGGGGCGGGAGTCAGCCCCAGCATTTT.

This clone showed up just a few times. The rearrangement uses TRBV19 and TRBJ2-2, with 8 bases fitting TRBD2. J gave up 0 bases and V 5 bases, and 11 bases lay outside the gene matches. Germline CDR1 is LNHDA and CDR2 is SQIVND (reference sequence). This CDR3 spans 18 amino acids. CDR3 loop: CASSPQAFSGANTGELFF. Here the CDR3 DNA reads TGTGCCAGTAGTCCCCAGGCTTTTAGCGGGGCGAACACCGGGGAGCTGTTTTTT.

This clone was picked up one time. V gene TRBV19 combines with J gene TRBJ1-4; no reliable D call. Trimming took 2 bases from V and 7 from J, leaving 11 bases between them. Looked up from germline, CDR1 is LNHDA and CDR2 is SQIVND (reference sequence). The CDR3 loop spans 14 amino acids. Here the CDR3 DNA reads TGTGCCAGTAGTATACAGGCACCTGGTGAAAAACTGTTTTTT. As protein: CASSIQAPGEKLFF.

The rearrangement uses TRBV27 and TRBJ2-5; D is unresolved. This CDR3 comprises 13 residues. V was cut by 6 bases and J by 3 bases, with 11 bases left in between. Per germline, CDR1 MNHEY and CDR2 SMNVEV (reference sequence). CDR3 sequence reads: CASSYNAEETQYF. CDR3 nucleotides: TGTGCCAGCAGCTACAATGCGGAAGAGACCCAGTACTTC.

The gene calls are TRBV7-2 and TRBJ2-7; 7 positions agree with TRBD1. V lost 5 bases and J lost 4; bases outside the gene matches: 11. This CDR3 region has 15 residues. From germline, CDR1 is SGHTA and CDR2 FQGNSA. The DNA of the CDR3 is TGTGCCAGCAGCACCGGGACAGCTCTAGGGTACGAGCAGTACTTC. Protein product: CASSTGTALGYEQYF.

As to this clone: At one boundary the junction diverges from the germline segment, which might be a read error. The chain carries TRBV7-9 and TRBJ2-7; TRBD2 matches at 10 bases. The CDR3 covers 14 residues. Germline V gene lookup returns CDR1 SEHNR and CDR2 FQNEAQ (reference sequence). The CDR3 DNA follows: TGTGCCAGCAGCGTAGCGGGAGGTGCTTACGAGCAGTACTTC. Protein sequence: CASSVAGGAYEQYF.

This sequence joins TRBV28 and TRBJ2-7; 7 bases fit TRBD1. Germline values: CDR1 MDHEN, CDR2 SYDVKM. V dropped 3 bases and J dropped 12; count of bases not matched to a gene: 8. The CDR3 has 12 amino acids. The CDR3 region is CASSFGDRAMYF. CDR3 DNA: TGTGCCAGCAGTTTCGGTGACAGGGCCATGTACTTC.

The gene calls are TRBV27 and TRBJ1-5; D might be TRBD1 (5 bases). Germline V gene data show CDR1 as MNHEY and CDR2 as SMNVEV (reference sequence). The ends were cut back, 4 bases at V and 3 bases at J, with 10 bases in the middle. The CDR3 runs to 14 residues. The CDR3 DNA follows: TGTGCCAGCAGTTCCTCAGGGCACAATCAGCCCCAGCATTTT. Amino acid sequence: CASSSSGHNQPQHF.

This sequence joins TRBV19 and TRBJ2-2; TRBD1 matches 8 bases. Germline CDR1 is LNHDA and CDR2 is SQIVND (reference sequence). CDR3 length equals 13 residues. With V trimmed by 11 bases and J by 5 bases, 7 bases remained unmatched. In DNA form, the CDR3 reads TGTGCCGCCAGGGGGCCAGGGACCGGGGAGCTGTTTTTT. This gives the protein CAARGPGTGELFF.

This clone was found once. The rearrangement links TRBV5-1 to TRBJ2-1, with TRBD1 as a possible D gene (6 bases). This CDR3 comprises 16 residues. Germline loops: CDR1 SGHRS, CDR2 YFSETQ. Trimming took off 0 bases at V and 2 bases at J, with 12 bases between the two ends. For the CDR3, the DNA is TGCGCCAGCAGCTTGGCAGGGGCAGGTGCCTACAATGAGCAGTTCTTC. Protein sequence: CASSLAGAGAYNEQFF.

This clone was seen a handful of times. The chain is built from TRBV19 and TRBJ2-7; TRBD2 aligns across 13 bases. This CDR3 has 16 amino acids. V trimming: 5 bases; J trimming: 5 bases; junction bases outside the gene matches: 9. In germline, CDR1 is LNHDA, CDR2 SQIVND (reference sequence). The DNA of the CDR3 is TGTGCCAGTAGTCTGGGGACTAGCGGGACGGCCCACGAGCAGTACTTC. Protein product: CASSLGTSGTAHEQYF. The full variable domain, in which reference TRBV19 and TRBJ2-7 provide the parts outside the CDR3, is DGGITQSPKYLFRKEGQNVTLSCEQNLNHDAMYWYRQDPGQGLRLIYYSQIVNDFQKGDIAEGYSVSREKKESFPLTVTSAQKNPTAFYLCASSLGTSGTAHEQYFGPGTRLTVT.